The present T cell receptor (beta chain) was sequenced within a study of T cell repertoires in cytomegalovirus infection (dated by TCRdb to the late 2010s). About the full investigation: The peptide stimulations were aimed at well-studied HLA-B-restricted epitopes as well as recently identified HLA-C-restricted CMV epitopes, whose presentation resists viral immunomodulation. Donor HLA type was relevant to the analysis, because carriage of CMV infection together with the matching HLA type was indicated by public TCR beta signatures.

This clonotype was detected a few times. What this receptor recognizes is not known. It has no much larger one-base neighbor in the sample; base qualities were not kept. Sequencer: Illumina HiSeq 1500. TCRdb reworked the public reads: Q25 trimming with fastp, MiXCR clone assembly, productive beta chains retained. Each CDR3 protein appears once, grouped with its most common genes and DNA. The sample includes about 770,000 distinct CDR3 sequences, with 25% to 30% observed a single time. Under 15% of the sample belongs to the ten largest clones. Based on the germline V gene, the CDR1 and CDR2 sequences are SGHVS and FQNEAQ. The CDR3 sequence holds 16 residues, the cysteine and phenylalanine included. Just CDR3 DNA is preserved here, 48 bases in frame from base 1. Ends trimmed: V by 0 bases, J by 8 bases; bases unmatched to a gene: 10. The treatment or condition label, as the study defines it: in vitro stimulation with specific CMV peptide epitopes to enrich CMV-specific T cells.

Study-level results and caveats: Cumulative frequency of public TCR beta family members discriminated carriers of CMV infection plus the relevant HLA type in this cohort and an independent roughly 330-donor cohort. In the ex vivo response, HLA-C-restricted CMV-specific TCR beta clonotypes were dominant, and in two of eight donors the single most frequent clonotype came from this HLA-C-restricted group.

Rearrangement joined TRBV7-8 to TRBJ2-1; TRBD2 aligns with 7 central bases. The specimen comprised cultured CD8+ T cells from PBMCs, sampled from culture after CMV antigen stimulation. The sequence came from a human donor in good health (CMV status not recorded). Some clones in this sample may be carry-over from other donors' samples. The encoded CDR3 is CASSLAGGGVADEQFF. The DNA is as follows: TGTGCCAGCAGCTTAGCGGGGGGGGGGGTAGCCGATGAGCAGTTCTTC.